The 18 T cell receptor beta chains listed next were all sequenced from one sample in a study of blood T cells in healthy people across ages. The use of a sample-barcoded 5' primer and a J-beta primer mix characterized a second PCR of roughly 7 to 12 cycles. TCRdb re-called the 5' RACE reads with MiXCR, one entry per CDR3 protein. The sample contains around 650,000 distinct CDR3 sequences, 32% of which appear only once. Material: blood. The receptors here all came from a woman aged 80 or over in good health.

The chain recombines TRBV5-1 with TRBJ1-5; a possible D gene is TRBD1 (5 bases). The CDR3 is made up of 13 amino acids. Germline V gene lookup returns CDR1 SGHRS and CDR2 YFSETQ. Between the trimmed V and J ends, which lost 0 bases and 7 bases, there was a span of 8 bases. CDR3 residues: CASSLEQGQPQHF. The CDR3 coding sequence is TGCGCCAGCAGCTTGGAGCAGGGACAGCCCCAGCATTTT.

J is TRBJ2-5 and V is TRBV13; possible D gene TRBD1, 5 bases. V was cut by 5 bases and J by 3 bases, with 16 bases left in between. The CDR3 is made up of 15 amino acids. Per the germline V gene, CDR1 is PRHDT and CDR2 is FYEKMQ (reference sequence). The CDR3 region is CASSAPGSGKETQYF. CDR3 DNA: TGTGCCAGCAGCGCCCCCGGGTCAGGGAAAGAGACCCAGTACTTC.

This clonotype appeared many times. The rearrangement links TRBV20-1 to TRBJ2-3; 7 nucleotides match TRBD1. V dropped 2 bases and J dropped 0; count of bases not matched to a gene: 5. From germline, CDR1 is DFQATT and CDR2 SNEGSKA (reference sequence). There are 15 residues in the CDR3. The chain's CDR3 is CSARRDSRSTDTQYF. CDR3 in DNA: TGCAGTGCTAGAAGGGACAGCCGAAGCACAGATACGCAGTATTTT.

As to this clonotype: A read error may be the cause here, since a much bigger clone is one base away. V and J are TRBV20-1 and TRBJ2-5, with 9 bases fitting TRBD1. V dropped 6 bases and J dropped 7; count of bases not matched to a gene: 12. The CDR3 is 14 residues long. Germline CDR1 DFQATT, CDR2 SNEGSKA (reference sequence). The CDR3 DNA reads TGCAGTGCCTTACAGGGGGCGATCCCAGGGACCCAGTACTTC. This codes for CSALQGAIPGTQYF.

For this clonotype: A junction end diverges from the germline sequence, so it may reflect a read error. This chain links TRBV7-6 with TRBJ2-7, with 9 bases that match TRBD1. The CDR3 length is 17 residues. Germline assignment: CDR1 SGHVS and CDR2 FNYEAQ. The DNA of the CDR3 is TGTGCCAGCAGCTTAGCGGGTGGGACAGGGAGCTCCTACGGGCAGTACTTC. This gives the protein CASSLAGGTGSSYGQYF. Filled out from reference TRBV7-6 and TRBJ2-7, the complete variable domain reads GAGVSQSPRYKVTKRGQDVALRCDPISGHVSLYWYRQALGQGPEFLTYFNYEAQQDKSGLPNDRFSAERPEGSISTLTIQRTEQRDSAMYRCASSLAGGTGSSYGQYFGPGTRLTVT.

The chain combines TRBV3-1 with TRBJ1-6; D is unclear. Trimming took off 0 bases at V and 13 bases at J, with 10 bases between the two ends. Germline V gene data show CDR1 as LGHDT and CDR2 as YNNKEL (reference sequence). This CDR3 region has 13 residues. The CDR3 reads CASSQDQVNPLHF. The CDR3, as DNA: TGTGCCAGCAGCCAAGACCAGGTCAACCCCCTCCACTTT.

The rearrangement joins TRBV28 to TRBJ1-4, with 7 bases aligning to TRBD1. The CDR3 length is 14 residues. Trimming removed 6 bases from V and 8 bases from J; junction bases left unmatched: 9. Germline values: CDR1 MDHEN, CDR2 SYDVKM. The CDR3: CASSYIGGEEKLFF. CDR3 coding DNA: TGTGCCAGCAGCTACATAGGGGGCGAAGAAAAACTGTTTTTT.

This clonotype was found many times. The chain combines TRBV3-1 with TRBJ2-3; the D is unclear. CDR3 length: 14 amino acids. In germline, CDR1 is LGHDT, CDR2 YNNKEL (reference sequence). The V gene lost 1 base and the J gene lost 2 bases, with 7 bases spanning the gap. The CDR3 reads CASSQAYSTDTQYF. CDR3 sequence (DNA): TGTGCCAGCAGCCAAGCCTATTCCACAGATACGCAGTATTTT.

This clonotype occurred a few times. The chain carries TRBV6-5 and TRBJ1-1; TRBD1 is a possible D gene (6 bases). The length of the CDR3 is 14 residues. CDR1 is MNHEY and CDR2 is SVGAGI in the germline V gene. Trimming removed 7 bases from V and 1 base from J, with 13 bases in between. CDR3 in amino acids: CASTNGGPNTEAFF. CDR3 bases: TGTGCCAGCACCAACGGGGGGCCGAACACTGAAGCTTTCTTT.

This clonotype was found many times. One end of the junction is discordant with germline, which a read error may explain. This chain joins TRBV7-2 and TRBJ2-2; D remains ambiguous. The CDR3 runs 14 residues. Germline V CDR1 and CDR2: SGHTA, FQGNSA. The CDR3 spells CASTLRGDNGELFF. The CDR3 coding sequence is TGTGCCAGCACCTTACGCGGTGACAACGGGGAGCTGTTTTTT.

This clonotype was detected only once. Just one base apart from a much larger clone, this may be a read error. CDR3 sequence (DNA): TGCAGCGGAAGGTTTGGGGAGCCGGCAGATACGCAGTATTTT. The encoded protein is CSGRFGEPADTQYF. The chain recombines TRBV29-1 with TRBJ2-3, with D perhaps TRBD2 (5 bases). Germline V gene data show CDR1 as SQVTM and CDR2 as ANQGSEA. Trimming shortened V by 7 bases and J by 4 bases, and 18 bases separated the two germline ends. CDR3 length: 14 amino acids.

There are a few counts of this clonotype. A much larger clone lies a single base off, so this may be a read error. The chain uses TRBV5-6 and TRBJ2-1; 8 nucleotides agree with TRBD1. The CDR3 is 16 amino acids. The junction had 7 bases not matched to a gene; V was cut back by 0 bases and J by 5 bases. Looked up from germline, CDR1 is SGHDT and CDR2 is YYEEEE. CDR3 bases: TGTGCCAGCAGCTTGGAGACAGGACAGGGCCACAATGAGCAGTTCTTC. It is translated as CASSLETGQGHNEQFF.

This clonotype was detected ten times or more. The V and J genes are TRBV5-1 and TRBJ2-3; possible D gene TRBD2, 6 bases. Trimming pared 5 bases from V and 5 bases from J, leaving 15 bases between. The CDR3 length is 14 residues. The V gene's germline CDR1 is SGHRS and CDR2 YFSETQ. CDR3 bases: TGCGCCAGCAGAAGAACTAGCTCACAAGATACGCAGTATTTT. As protein: CASRRTSSQDTQYF.

This clonotype is a singleton in its sample. This chain connects TRBV5-6 to TRBJ2-1; 9 bases fit TRBD1. V lost 3 bases and J lost 13; bases outside the gene matches: 17. This CDR3 comprises 16 residues. Germline V gene sequence: CDR1 SGHDT, CDR2 YYEEEE. CDR3 residues: CASSSFAGTGKETQFF. The CDR3 bases are TGTGCCAGCAGCTCCTTCGCCGGGACAGGGAAGGAGACCCAGTTCTTC.

This clonotype was observed at least ten times. The chain links TRBV6-2 or TRBV6-3 to TRBJ2-1; 10 nucleotides match TRBD1. Germline-derived CDR1 and CDR2 are MNHEY and SVGEGT. V lost 5 bases and J lost 8; bases outside the gene matches: 15. The CDR3 totals 17 residues. The CDR3 DNA follows: TGTGCCAGCAGTCCATTCTATACCGGGGACAGGGGACATGAGCAGTTCTTC. Amino acid sequence: CASSPFYTGDRGHEQFF.

There are many counts of this clonotype. In nucleotides, the CDR3 is TGTGCCAGCAGTGAAGCAAGGGAGCAGTTCTTC. Translated: CASSEAREQFF. The chain couples TRBV2 to TRBJ2-1; D unresolved. The CDR3 contains 11 residues. The V gene's germline CDR1 is SNHLY and CDR2 FYNNEI. The V end lost 0 bases, the J end lost 10 bases, and 4 bases lay between the germline ends.

Points on this clonotype: A much more abundant neighbour one base away suggests this may be a read error. The chain joins TRBV7-2 to TRBJ2-3; D gene unclear. The CDR3 totals 15 residues. Germline V gene sequence: CDR1 SGHTA, CDR2 FQGNSA. This CDR3 reads CASGLTISTTDTQYF. The CDR3 DNA is TGTGCCAGCGGCTTAACGATTTCTACCACAGATACGCAGTATTTT.

This clonotype was seen many times. This chain connects TRBV20-1 to TRBJ2-7; 9 nucleotides match TRBD2. This CDR3 comprises 14 residues. In germline, CDR1 is DFQATT, CDR2 SNEGSKA (reference sequence). V shed 6 bases and J 4 bases; nucleotides not matched to a gene: 10. This CDR3 is CSALSGGLGYEQYF. As DNA, the CDR3 is TGCAGTGCCCTTAGCGGGGGCCTCGGGTACGAGCAGTACTTC.